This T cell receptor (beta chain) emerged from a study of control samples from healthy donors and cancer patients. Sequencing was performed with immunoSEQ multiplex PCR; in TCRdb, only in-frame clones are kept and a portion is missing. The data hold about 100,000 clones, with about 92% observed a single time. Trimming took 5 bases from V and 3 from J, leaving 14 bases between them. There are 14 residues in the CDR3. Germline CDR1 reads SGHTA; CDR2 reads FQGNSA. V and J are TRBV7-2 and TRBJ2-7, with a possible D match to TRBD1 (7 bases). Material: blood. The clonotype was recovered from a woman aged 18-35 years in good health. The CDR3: CASSRQGGLYEQYF. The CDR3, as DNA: TGTGCCAGCAGCCGCCAGGGGGGACTCTACGAGCAGTACTTC.